This T cell receptor (beta chain) was identified during a study of blood T cell repertoires in COVID-19 (dated by TCRdb to between 2020 and 2021). A note on the overall study: The collaborator samples originated in the United States, Italy and Spain and spanned the acute and convalescent phases of COVID-19. Where available, HLA class I and class II types were taken from metadata supplied by the sample provider and were not determined by assay-based typing. The samples were drawn from two sources: the first 160 participants of the ongoing ImmuneRACE study, and 1,200 or so subjects contributed by 6 global collaborators. A freely available public database, intended as a resource for researchers studying the immune response to SARS-CoV-2, is where the repertoires were released. Subjects who had been exposed to COVID-19, were actively infected with it, or had recovered from it provided the deeply sampled blood TCRbeta repertoires that made up the dataset. The prospective study material was composed of cDNA or gDNA derived from T cells, B-cell-depleted T cells, or PBMCs. A de-identified subject ID, COVID-19 status, age in years and sex were almost always included in the sample metadata. Results and caveats for the whole study, not just this receptor: How much clinical and demographic metadata was included differed by source and by participant, and the metadata was provided uncurated.

TCRbeta CDR3 regions were amplified from genomic DNA by means of the immunoSEQ Assay, a bias-controlled multiplex PCR. Per the authors' processing: Within the assay, amplification of reference gene primers was used to estimate how many nucleated cells each sample contained. Sequence reads were collapsed and filtered to measure the absolute abundance of every unique TCRbeta CDR3 rearrangement. Productive Simpson clonality was computed per sample as the square root of Simpson's diversity index over productive rearrangements. What TCRdb holds here is the immuneACCESS table cut down to in-frame rearrangements. Part of the clones is not present; checked against another copy, under half of the missing clones reflect an unresolved V gene, and the others are unexplained. V and J calls and clone size are as listed in that table; D and trimming were resolved from the DNA. This sample comprises over 85,000 clones, under 75% of them detected only once. Under 10% of the sample is held by the ten biggest clonotypes.

Per the germline V gene, SGHRS is the CDR1 and YFSETQ is the CDR2. V loses 4 bases of germline sequence and J loses 3 bases, and the interval between the two ends is 11 bases. From its cysteine to its phenylalanine, the CDR3 spans 14 amino acids. The entry retains the CDR3 DNA only, 42 bases that are in frame from base 1. Whole blood was collected in K2EDTA tubes by collaborating institutions according to the institutions' own protocols. For TCRbeta analysis, collaborators shipped samples in one of three forms: frozen whole blood, isolated PBMCs, or DNA extracted from either of those sample types. Regarding this clone: Its specific antigen is unknown. Base qualities are not provided; no much larger clone lies one nucleotide away.

The TCR was taken from a woman in her sixties with acute or convalescent COVID-19. The chain is encoded by TRBV5-1 joined to TRBJ1-3; confidence is insufficient to name the D gene. Material for sequencing was peripheral blood. The CDR3 reads as follows: CASSLPADGNTIYF. The nucleotide sequence is TGCGCCAGCAGCCTACCCGCGGATGGAAACACCATATATTTT.